These 29 T cell receptor beta chains were sequenced from one sample in a study of cytomegalovirus exposure and HLA in healthy donors. Both 60 Vbeta primers and 13 Jbeta primers went into the PCR. Clones were read by immunoSEQ multiplex PCR, and TCRdb kept only the in-frame ones, dropping some. The sample contains 150,000 to 200,000 clones, about two thirds of which appear only once. Sequencing was done on a sample of PBMCs. The receptor source for this set is a young man in good health and CMV-seropositive.

The rearrangement joins TRBV5-1 to TRBJ1-2; possible D gene TRBD1, 5 bases. The V end lost 4 bases, the J end lost 8 bases, and 18 bases lay between the germline ends. The CDR3 is 14 residues long. In germline, CDR1 is SGHRS, CDR2 YFSETQ. CDR3 in DNA: TGCGCCAGCAGCCCGGATGGGACTGCGTTCGGCTACACCTTC. Its protein product is CASSPDGTAFGYTF.

The gene calls are TRBV27 and TRBJ2-3, with D possibly TRBD1 on 6 matching bases. This CDR3 spans 13 amino acids. The V gene's germline CDR1 is MNHEY and CDR2 SMNVEV (reference sequence). The ends were cut back, 4 bases at V and 9 bases at J, with 14 bases in the middle. This CDR3 reads CASSWGPEPTQYF. The CDR3 coding sequence is TGTGCCAGCAGTTGGGGGCCAGAACCCACGCAGTATTTT.

The chain uses TRBV4-1 and TRBJ2-7; 9 positions agree with TRBD2. The V segment lost 3 bases and the J segment 3 bases; nucleotides outside the gene matches: 9. Germline CDR1 MGHRA, CDR2 YSYEKL. CDR3 length equals 16 residues. Here the CDR3 DNA reads TGCGCCAGCAGCCAGCTTGGCGGGAGGGCTAGCTACGAGCAGTACTTC. Its protein is CASSQLGGRASYEQYF.

CDR3 sequence: CASSPYSDSNQPQHF. The CDR3 DNA is TGTGCCAGCAGCCCCTACAGTGATAGCAATCAGCCCCAGCATTTT. The V and J genes are TRBV6-1 and TRBJ1-5, with D unresolved. Trimming removed 6 bases at V and 0 bases at J, with 12 bases between. The CDR3 runs 15 residues. CDR1 and CDR2 from the germline V gene are MNHNS and SASEGT.

This clone turned up a few times. The chain combines TRBV15 with TRBJ2-7; a possible D gene is TRBD1 (6 bases). The V end was cut by 0 bases, the J end by 5 bases, with 11 bases between. Germline loops: CDR1 LNHNV, CDR2 YYDKDF (reference sequence). The CDR3 loop spans 14 amino acids. CDR3 amino acids: CATSRDQGQNEQYF. The DNA of the CDR3 is TGTGCCACCAGCAGAGATCAAGGACAGAACGAGCAGTACTTC.

The chain carries TRBV30 and TRBJ2-1, with a weak D call TRBD2 (5 bases). Per the germline V gene, CDR1 is GTSNPN and CDR2 is SVGIG (reference sequence). V shed 2 bases and J shed 6 bases, with 8 bases lying between them. The length of the CDR3 is 12 residues. The CDR3 sequence is CAWSRTFNEQFF. CDR3 nucleotide sequence: TGTGCCTGGAGTAGGACTTTCAATGAGCAGTTCTTC.

The rearrangement links TRBV7-2 to TRBJ2-3; 15 bases are a match to TRBD2. CDR1 is SGHTA, CDR2 FQGNSA, per germline. This CDR3 spans 15 amino acids. The V gene end was trimmed by 6 bases and the J gene end by 6 bases; junction bases not matched to a gene: 4. The CDR3, as DNA: TGTGCCAGCAGACCTGGACTAGCGGGAGGGGATACGCAGTATTTT. This codes for CASRPGLAGGDTQYF.

V usage is TRBV6-5 and J usage is TRBJ2-1; 13 nucleotides match TRBD2. Germline trimming cut 7 bases from V and 4 bases from J; bases unmatched to any gene: 4. The germline CDR1 and CDR2 sequences are MNHEY and SVGAGI. The CDR3 has 15 amino acids. CDR3 sequence reads: CASNSGLAGYNEQFF. CDR3 coding DNA: TGTGCCAGCAACTCGGGACTAGCGGGGTACAATGAGCAGTTCTTC.

Comments on this clone: One end of the junction does not line up with germline, which may come from a read error. V gene TRBV7-7 combines with J gene TRBJ2-2; 7 bases are shared with TRBD2. The CDR3 is 15 amino acids. CDR1 is SSHAT, CDR2 FNYEAQ, per germline (reference sequence). CDR3 amino acids: CASSPLAANTGELFF. CDR3 in DNA: TGTGCTAGCAGCCCTCTAGCGGCGAACACCGGGGAGCTGTTTTTT.

The chain has TRBV29-1 and TRBJ1-3; D gene ambiguous. The CDR3 length is 13 residues. V gave up 4 bases and J gave up 0 bases, with 7 bases separating them. Germline CDR1 SQVTM, CDR2 ANQGSEA. In DNA form, the CDR3 reads TGCAGCGTTGTGTCGAGCTCTGGAAACACCATATATTTT. Its protein is CSVVSSSGNTIYF.

The V call is TRBV6-5, the J call TRBJ1-1, with D perhaps TRBD1 (5 bases). Germline loops: CDR1 MNHEY, CDR2 SVGAGI. Trimming pared 5 bases from V and 7 bases from J, leaving 14 bases between. The CDR3 totals 13 residues. The CDR3 loop reads CASSASGAGEAFF. The CDR3 DNA is TGTGCCAGCAGTGCCAGCGGGGCAGGTGAAGCTTTCTTT.

The gene calls are TRBV5-6 and TRBJ2-7; 9 nucleotides agree with TRBD2. The CDR3 runs to 14 residues. Germline loops: CDR1 SGHDT, CDR2 YYEEEE. The V segment lost 4 bases and the J segment 6 bases; nucleotides outside the gene matches: 8. CDR3: CASSHAGLAVEQYF. The CDR3 region has the DNA TGTGCCAGCAGCCATGCGGGACTAGCCGTCGAGCAGTACTTC.

This rearrangement joins TRBV12-5 to TRBJ2-3; TRBD2 matches at 9 bases. The V and J ends lost 2 bases and 0 bases, in that order; junction bases with no gene match: 6. Germline assignment: CDR1 LGHNT and CDR2 FRNRAP. The CDR3 totals 17 residues. The CDR3 DNA reads as TGTGCTAGTGGTTTGCCCCCAACTAGCGGGAGCACAGATACGCAGTATTTT. Amino acids: CASGLPPTSGSTDTQYF.

This clone was recorded a few times. For the CDR3, the DNA is TGTGCCAGCTCAAACTTGCCGGGACAGGGAAACACTGAAGCTTTCTTT. It translates to CASSNLPGQGNTEAFF. The chain carries TRBV18 and TRBJ1-1, with TRBD1 identical over 9 bases. Germline V gives CDR1 KGHSH, CDR2 LQKENI. The CDR3 is made up of 16 amino acids. The V gene end was trimmed by 5 bases and the J gene end by 2 bases; junction bases not matched to a gene: 9.

The CDR3 bases are TGTGCCAGCGGGGAGACAGGGAACTATGGCTACACCTTC. This translates into CASGETGNYGYTF. This chain connects TRBV13 to TRBJ1-2; 7 bases agree with TRBD1. This CDR3 has 13 amino acids. The germline CDR1 and CDR2 sequences are PRHDT and FYEKMQ (reference sequence). V dropped 8 bases and J dropped 2; count of bases not matched to a gene: 5.

The rearrangement uses TRBV6-1 and TRBJ1-3, with D maybe TRBD1 (6 bases). CDR1 is MNHNS, CDR2 SASEGT, per germline. CDR3 length: 13 residues. Trimming shortened V by 6 bases and J by 8 bases, and 14 bases separated the two germline ends. The CDR3 loop is CASRGGTLDTIYF. DNA of the CDR3: TGTGCCAGCAGGGGAGGGACATTGGACACCATATATTTT.

This sequence joins TRBV19 and TRBJ1-5; D ambiguous. Germline V gene lookup returns CDR1 LNHDA and CDR2 SQIVND (reference sequence). This CDR3 is 12 amino acids long. V shed 5 bases and J shed 6 bases, with 8 bases lying between them. The DNA for the CDR3 is TGTGCCAGTAGTGGTGAGGGTCAGCCCCAGCATTTT. It is translated as CASSGEGQPQHF.

The chain joins TRBV10-3 to TRBJ1-2, with 9 bases matching TRBD1. V was clipped by 4 bases and J by 7 bases; unmatched bases: 13. Per the germline V gene, CDR1 is ENHRY and CDR2 is SYGVKD. This CDR3 has 16 amino acids. CDR3 residues: CAISVRDRVGGAGYTF. In DNA form, the CDR3 reads TGTGCCATCAGTGTCCGGGACAGGGTAGGAGGTGCTGGCTACACCTTC.

This clone occurred a few times. The gene calls are TRBV6-5 and TRBJ2-4; 9 positions match TRBD2. The junction had 5 bases not matched to a gene; V was cut back by 8 bases and J by 0 bases. This CDR3 has 15 amino acids. Germline values: CDR1 MNHEY, CDR2 SVGAGI. CDR3: CASGSGSGAKNIQYF. The CDR3 region has the DNA TGTGCCAGCGGTAGCGGGAGTGGAGCCAAAAACATTCAGTACTTC.

V gene TRBV7-9 combines with J gene TRBJ2-7, with D hard to call. Looked up from germline, CDR1 is SEHNR and CDR2 is FQNEAQ (reference sequence). CDR3 size: 15 residues. Trimming shortened V by 4 bases and J by 0 bases, and 13 bases separated the two germline ends. The CDR3 DNA follows: TGTGCCAGCAGCTCGAAAGACAAGAGCTCCTACGAGCAGTACTTC. It yields the protein CASSSKDKSSYEQYF.

The CDR3 loop reads CASSEGGSGTEAFF. CDR3 nucleotide sequence: TGTGCCAGCAGCGAAGGGGGCAGCGGCACTGAAGCTTTCTTT. This sequence joins TRBV7-2 and TRBJ1-1; 7 nucleotides match TRBD1. The V gene's germline CDR1 is SGHTA and CDR2 FQGNSA. Unmatched junction bases numbered 7, after V lost 5 bases and J lost 4 bases. This CDR3 region has 14 residues. The entire variable domain, with the rest obtained from reference TRBV7-2 and TRBJ1-1, is as follows: GAGVSQSPSNKVTEKGKDVELRCDPISGHTALYWYRQSLGQGLEFLIYFQGNSAPDKSGLPSDRFSAERTGGSVSTLTIQRTQQEDSAVYLCASSEGGSGTEAFFGQGTRLTVV.

This sequence joins TRBV11-2 and TRBJ2-3; D unclear. From germline, CDR1 is SGHAT and CDR2 FQNNGV. V was trimmed by 2 bases and J by 4 bases, leaving 10 bases between them. There are 14 residues in the CDR3. CDR3 nucleotides: TGTGCCAGCAGCTTACTTGCCGGGTCAGATACGCAGTATTTT. Translating gives CASSLLAGSDTQYF.

V and J are TRBV28 and TRBJ1-1; D perhaps matches TRBD1 (5 bases). This CDR3 comprises 14 residues. Germline V lookup: CDR1 MDHEN, CDR2 SYDVKM. Trimming shortened V by 3 bases and J by 4 bases, and 12 bases separated the two germline ends. For the CDR3, the DNA is TGTGCCAGCAGTTTTATGCAGGGCGGCACTGAAGCTTTCTTT. It encodes CASSFMQGGTEAFF.

The V gene is TRBV19, the J gene TRBJ2-7; weak D call: TRBD1 (5 bases). CDR1 is LNHDA and CDR2 is SQIVND in the germline V gene (reference sequence). The CDR3 totals 14 residues. Trimming took 5 bases from V and 6 from J, leaving 17 bases between them. CDR3 loop: CASSLVALGLEQYF. DNA of the CDR3: TGTGCCAGTAGTTTAGTTGCATTGGGGCTCGAGCAGTACTTC. Supplemented by reference TRBV19 and TRBJ2-7, the full variable domain reads DGGITQSPKYLFRKEGQNVTLSCEQNLNHDAMYWYRQDPGQGLRLIYYSQIVNDFQKGDIAEGYSVSREKKESFPLTVTSAQKNPTAFYLCASSLVALGLEQYFGPGTRLTVT.

This clone has just a few counts. V gene TRBV7-2 combines with J gene TRBJ2-7, with 8 bases fitting TRBD2. The CDR3 is 15 amino acids. Looked up from germline, CDR1 is SGHTA and CDR2 is FQGNSA. Germline trimming cut 3 bases from V and 3 bases from J; bases unmatched to any gene: 7. The CDR3 DNA follows: TGTGCCAGCAGCTTGGGGCGGGAGGCTAGCTACGAGCAGTACTTC. Protein: CASSLGREASYEQYF. The entire variable domain, with the rest obtained from reference TRBV7-2 and TRBJ2-7, is as follows: GAGVSQSPSNKVTEKGKDVELRCDPISGHTALYWYRQSLGQGLEFLIYFQGNSAPDKSGLPSDRFSAERTGGSVSTLTIQRTQQEDSAVYLCASSLGREASYEQYFGPGTRLTVT.

This clone was counted between two and nine times. The chain is built from TRBV27 and TRBJ2-5, with D perhaps matching TRBD2 (5 bases). CDR1 is MNHEY and CDR2 is SMNVEV in the germline V gene (reference sequence). The V end was cut by 5 bases, the J end by 5 bases, with 18 bases between. CDR3 length equals 15 residues. The CDR3 region is CASSPFLPGMETQYF. The CDR3 region has the DNA TGTGCCAGCAGTCCATTCCTCCCGGGGATGGAGACCCAGTACTTC.

V is TRBV2 and J is TRBJ2-5; 13 bases fit TRBD2. The length of the CDR3 is 15 residues. V trimming: 6 bases; J trimming: 5 bases; junction bases outside the gene matches: 6. Germline CDR1 SNHLY, CDR2 FYNNEI. The CDR3 here is CASRAGLAGRETQYF. CDR3 in DNA: TGTGCCAGCAGGGCGGGACTAGCGGGAAGGGAGACCCAGTACTTC.

This chain joins TRBV7-9 and TRBJ2-7; D may be TRBD1 (5 bases). The CDR3 covers 15 residues. CDR1 and CDR2 (germline): SEHNR, FQNEAQ (reference sequence). Trimming stripped 1 base from V and 1 base from J, with 11 bases between. Here the CDR3 DNA reads TGTGCCAGCAGCTTAGGTACAGGACGGTCCTACGAGCAGTACTTC. It is translated as CASSLGTGRSYEQYF.

This clone was seen a handful of times. V and J are TRBV29-1 and TRBJ1-2, with D possibly being TRBD1 (5 bases). V was pared by 4 bases and J by 2 bases, with 11 bases between. The CDR3 consists of 13 residues. CDR1 SQVTM and CDR2 ANQGSEA come from the germline V gene. The CDR3 is CSVGQGLNYGYTF. The CDR3 DNA reads as TGCAGCGTTGGGCAGGGATTAAACTATGGCTACACCTTC.